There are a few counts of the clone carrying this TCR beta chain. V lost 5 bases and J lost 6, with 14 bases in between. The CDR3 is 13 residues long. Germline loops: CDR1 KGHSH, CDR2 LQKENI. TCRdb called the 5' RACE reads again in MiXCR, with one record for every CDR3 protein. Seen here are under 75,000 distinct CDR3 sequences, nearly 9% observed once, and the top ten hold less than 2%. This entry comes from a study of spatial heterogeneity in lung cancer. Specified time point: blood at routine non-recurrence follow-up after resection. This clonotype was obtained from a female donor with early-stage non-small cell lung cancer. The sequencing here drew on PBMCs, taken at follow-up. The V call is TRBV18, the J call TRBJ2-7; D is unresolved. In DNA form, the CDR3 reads TGTGCCAGCTCAACCGCCGGCACCCCCGAGCAGTACTTC. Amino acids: CASSTAGTPEQYF.